This T cell receptor (beta chain) was obtained from a study of T-cell reconstitution after alpha-beta-depleted transplantation in children. Trimming took off 6 bases at V and 3 bases at J, with 16 bases between the two ends. The germline V gene encodes CDR1 KGHSH and CDR2 LQKENI. There are 15 residues in the CDR3. Study results and limitations: One year after transplant, T-cell counts and diversity came mostly from newly produced T cells. As was reported, about two months after transplant, alpha-beta T cells came from several hundred expanded graft clones.

TCRbeta library preparation incorporated unique molecular identifiers. Each CDR3 protein is one row after TCRdb ran MiXCR on the PCR reads. The table has about 98,000 distinct CDR3 sequences, around 6.1% seen once. This clonotype was seen a handful of times. Its antigen remains unknown. Source: PBMCs, mostly from graft donor cells, taken 60 days after TCRalphabeta/CD19-depleted stem cell transplant. This receptor was obtained from a female patient between 2 and 15 years old who had a stem cell transplant for Fanconi anemia, so the T cells may come from the graft donor. The chain joins TRBV18 to TRBJ2-3, with D possibly matching TRBD1 (7 bases). The CDR3 coding sequence is TGTGCCAGCTCCCCCAGGGGGGCAGGGACAGATACGCAGTATTTT. It encodes CASSPRGAGTDTQYF.